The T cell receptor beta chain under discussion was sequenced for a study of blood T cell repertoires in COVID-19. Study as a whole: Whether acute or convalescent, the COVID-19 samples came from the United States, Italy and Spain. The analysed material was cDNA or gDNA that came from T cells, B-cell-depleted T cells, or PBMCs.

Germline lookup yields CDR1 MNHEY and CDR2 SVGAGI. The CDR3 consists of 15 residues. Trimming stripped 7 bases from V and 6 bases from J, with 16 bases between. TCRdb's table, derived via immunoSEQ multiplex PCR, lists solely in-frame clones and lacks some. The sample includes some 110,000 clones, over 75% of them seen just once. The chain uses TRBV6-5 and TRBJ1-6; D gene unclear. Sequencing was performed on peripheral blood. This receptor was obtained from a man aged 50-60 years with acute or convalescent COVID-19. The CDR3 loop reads CASIPSEGGNSPLHF. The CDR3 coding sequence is TGTGCCAGCATCCCCTCAGAGGGTGGTAATTCACCCCTCCACTTT.